The 13 T cell receptor beta chains given below trace back to one sample, sequenced in a study of shared clonotypes between healthy human individuals (dated by TCRdb to between 2020 and 2021). CD8 naive samples were CD45RO-negative cells positively selected for CCR7, giving a CD45RA+CCR7+ population that excluded TemRA cells. Library prep was done by the immunoSEQ multiplex PCR assay. What TCRdb holds here is the immuneACCESS table cut down to in-frame rearrangements. Part of the clones is not present; checked against another copy, under half of the missing clones reflect an unresolved V gene, and the others are unexplained. This sample is represented by millions of clones; roughly 95% of them were singletons. The ten largest clonotypes hold around 1.1% of the sample. Input material: naive CD8+ T cells sorted from blood. What the cell subset or site label conveys for this sample: CD45RA+CCR7+. The receptors derive from a young man in good health.

The gene calls are TRBV27 and TRBJ2-5, with 8 bases lining up with TRBD1. V shed 5 bases, J shed 4 bases, and the junction held 3 bases outside the gene matches. The CDR3 is made up of 13 amino acids. Germline V CDR1 and CDR2: MNHEY, SMNVEV (reference sequence). Here the CDR3 DNA reads TGTGCCAGCAGTATACAGGGGGGAGAGACCCAGTACTTC. It translates to CASSIQGGETQYF.

The table lists this clone with a count of one. The V and J genes are TRBV9 and TRBJ2-2; the D is unclear. Germline CDR1 is SGDLS and CDR2 is YYNGEE. The CDR3 extends over 16 amino acids. V was cut by 0 bases and J by 1 base, with 10 bases left in between. The CDR3 sequence is CASSVVGLLNTGELFF. The CDR3 bases are TGTGCCAGCAGCGTAGTCGGTCTCCTGAACACCGGGGAGCTGTTTTTT.

Points on this clone: Other DNA sequences in this sample translate to the same CDR3. The V call is TRBV4-1, the J call TRBJ2-7; 7 nucleotides agree with TRBD2. The germline gives CDR1 MGHRA, CDR2 YSYEKL. The trim removed 1 base at V and 3 bases at J, leaving 0 bases unmatched. This CDR3 comprises 13 residues. This chain's CDR3 is CASSQASGYEQYF. The CDR3 DNA reads as TGCGCCAGCAGCCAAGCTAGCGGCTACGAGCAGTACTTC.

The V call is TRBV5-4, the J call TRBJ2-1; TRBD2 aligns across 7 bases. V shed 1 base, J shed 3 bases, and the junction held 7 bases outside the gene matches. CDR3 length: 16 residues. Germline V CDR1 and CDR2: SGHNT, YYREEE (reference sequence). CDR3 in DNA: TGTGCCAGCAGCTTGACCCTAGCGGCCAGCTACAATGAGCAGTTCTTC. This sequence encodes CASSLTLAASYNEQFF.

The chain couples TRBV6-1 to TRBJ2-3; 12 bases map to TRBD1. Germline lookup yields CDR1 MNHNS and CDR2 SASEGT. V lost 2 bases, J lost 2 bases, and 2 bases stayed unmatched. This CDR3 is 16 amino acids long. The chain's CDR3 is CASSEWGQGATDTQYF. CDR3 DNA: TGTGCCAGCAGTGAATGGGGACAGGGGGCCACAGATACGCAGTATTTT.

This rearrangement joins TRBV13 to TRBJ1-6; D unclear. CDR3 length equals 15 residues. V lost 5 bases and J lost 4, with 12 bases in between. Looked up from germline, CDR1 is PRHDT and CDR2 is FYEKMQ (reference sequence). CDR3 nucleotides: TGTGCCAGCAGCGCCACATGGGGTTATAATTCACCCCTCCACTTT. This sequence encodes CASSATWGYNSPLHF.

The gene calls are TRBV5-1 and TRBJ2-1, with 10 bases that match TRBD2. There are 15 residues in the CDR3. Germline trimming cut 0 bases from V and 5 bases from J; bases unmatched to any gene: 2. Germline values: CDR1 SGHRS, CDR2 YFSETQ. The CDR3 sequence: CASSLVLAGHNEQFF. CDR3 sequence (DNA): TGCGCCAGCAGCTTGGTACTAGCGGGGCACAATGAGCAGTTCTTC.

The chain joins TRBV4-2 to TRBJ2-7; D is undetermined. From germline, CDR1 is LGHNA and CDR2 YNFKEQ. This CDR3 has 14 amino acids. Deletions cut 0 bases from V and 1 base from J, with 7 bases between. The CDR3: CASSQDPASYEQYF. In DNA, the CDR3 is TGTGCCAGCAGCCAAGATCCAGCATCCTACGAGCAGTACTTC.

This chain links TRBV7-9 with TRBJ1-4, with 12 bases matching TRBD1. Germline trimming cut 5 bases from V and 4 bases from J; bases unmatched to any gene: 8. CDR1 is SEHNR and CDR2 is FQNEAQ in the germline V gene (reference sequence). This CDR3 spans 17 amino acids. This CDR3 is CASSPGTGGASNEKLFF. For the CDR3, the DNA is TGTGCCAGCAGCCCGGGGACAGGGGGCGCGAGTAATGAAAAACTGTTTTTT.

The rearrangement joins TRBV23-1 to TRBJ2-1; TRBD2 matches 7 bases. TRBV23-1 is designated an ORF whose function remains uncertain. This CDR3 has 14 amino acids. V trimming: 6 bases; J trimming: 2 bases; junction bases outside the gene matches: 4. The CDR3 loop reads CASSPTSTYNEQFF. For the CDR3, the DNA is TGCGCCAGCAGCCCGACTAGCACCTACAATGAGCAGTTCTTC.

V is TRBV4-1 and J is TRBJ2-5; D is ambiguous. This CDR3 contains 13 residues. V lost 0 bases and J 6 bases, leaving 8 bases between the germline ends. Germline lookup yields CDR1 MGHRA and CDR2 YSYEKL. CDR3 coding DNA: TGCGCCAGCAGCCAAGACACTGGGAAGACCCAGTACTTC. It encodes CASSQDTGKTQYF.

This rearrangement joins TRBV9 to TRBJ1-1; 8 nucleotides line up with TRBD1. With V trimmed by 1 base and J by 7 bases, 3 bases remained unmatched. This CDR3 has 13 amino acids. Germline-derived CDR1 and CDR2 are SGDLS and YYNGEE. CDR3 DNA: TGTGCCAGCAGCGTATCAGGGGGCATTGAAGCTTTCTTT. This codes for CASSVSGGIEAFF.

The chain carries TRBV6-1 and TRBJ1-1; 7 nucleotides match TRBD1. CDR1 MNHNS and CDR2 SASEGT come from the germline V gene. The CDR3 totals 14 residues. With 3 bases clipped from V and 4 bases from J, the junction kept 5 bases outside the gene matches. In DNA form, the CDR3 reads TGTGCCAGCAGTGATACAGGGGCGGGCACTGAAGCTTTCTTT. This gives the protein CASSDTGAGTEAFF.